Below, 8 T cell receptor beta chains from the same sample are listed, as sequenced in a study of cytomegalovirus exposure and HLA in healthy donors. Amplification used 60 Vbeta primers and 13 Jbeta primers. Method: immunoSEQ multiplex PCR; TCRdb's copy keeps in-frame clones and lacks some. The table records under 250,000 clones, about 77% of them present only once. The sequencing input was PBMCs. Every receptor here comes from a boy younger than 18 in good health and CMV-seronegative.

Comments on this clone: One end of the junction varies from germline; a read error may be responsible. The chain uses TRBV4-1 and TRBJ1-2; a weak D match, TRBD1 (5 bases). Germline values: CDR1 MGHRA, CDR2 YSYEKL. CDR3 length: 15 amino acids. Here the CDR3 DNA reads TGCGCCAGCAGCCCTTTCGATTCCCATACAGGCGGCTACCCCTTC. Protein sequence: CASSPFDSHTGGYPF.

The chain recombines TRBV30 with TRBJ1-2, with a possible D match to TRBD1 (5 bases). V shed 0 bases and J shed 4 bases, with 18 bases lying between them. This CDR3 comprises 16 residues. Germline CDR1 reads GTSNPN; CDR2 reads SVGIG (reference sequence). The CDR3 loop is CAWSVIERDWVYGYTF. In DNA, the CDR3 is TGTGCCTGGAGTGTAATTGAGCGGGACTGGGTCTATGGCTACACCTTC.

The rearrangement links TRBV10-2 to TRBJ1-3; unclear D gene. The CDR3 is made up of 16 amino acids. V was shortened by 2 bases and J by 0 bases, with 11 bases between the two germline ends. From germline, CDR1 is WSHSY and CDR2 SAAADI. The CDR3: CASSEGGSSSGNTIYF. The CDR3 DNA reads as TGCGCCAGCAGTGAGGGCGGGTCGAGCTCTGGAAACACCATATATTTT.

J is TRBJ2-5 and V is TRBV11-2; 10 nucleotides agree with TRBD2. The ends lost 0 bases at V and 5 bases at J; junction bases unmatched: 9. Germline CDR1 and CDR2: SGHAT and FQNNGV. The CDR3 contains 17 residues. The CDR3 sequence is CASSLDWLAGASETQYF. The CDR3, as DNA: TGTGCCAGCAGCTTAGATTGGCTAGCGGGAGCTTCGGAGACCCAGTACTTC.

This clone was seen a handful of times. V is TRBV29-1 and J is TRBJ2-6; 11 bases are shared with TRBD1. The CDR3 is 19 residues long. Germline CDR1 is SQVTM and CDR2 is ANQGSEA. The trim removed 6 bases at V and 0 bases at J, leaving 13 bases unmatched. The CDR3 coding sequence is TGCAGCGTGGTCGGAAGGACAGGGGGCCCCTCCTCTGGGGCCAACGTCCTGACTTTC. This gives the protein CSVVGRTGGPSSGANVLTF. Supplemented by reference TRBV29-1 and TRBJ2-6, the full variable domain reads SAVISQKPSRDICQRGTSLTIQCQVDSQVTMMFWYRQQPGQSLTLIATANQGSEATYESGFVIDKFPISRPNLTFSTLTVSNMSPEDSSIYLCSVVGRTGGPSSGANVLTFGAGSRLTVL.

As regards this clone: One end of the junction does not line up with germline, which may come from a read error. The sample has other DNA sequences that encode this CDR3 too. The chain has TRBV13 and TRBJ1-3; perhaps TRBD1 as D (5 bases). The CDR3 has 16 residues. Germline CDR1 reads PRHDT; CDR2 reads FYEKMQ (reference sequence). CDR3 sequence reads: CASSLGGAASGNTIYF. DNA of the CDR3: TGTGCCAGTAGCTTAGGAGGGGCCGCCTCTGGAAACACCATATATTTT.

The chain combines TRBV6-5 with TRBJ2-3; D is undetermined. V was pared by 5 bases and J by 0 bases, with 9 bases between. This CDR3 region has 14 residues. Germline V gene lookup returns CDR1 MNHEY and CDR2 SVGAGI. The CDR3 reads CASSVSLSTDTQYF. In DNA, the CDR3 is TGTGCCAGCAGTGTTAGCCTTAGCACAGATACGCAGTATTTT.

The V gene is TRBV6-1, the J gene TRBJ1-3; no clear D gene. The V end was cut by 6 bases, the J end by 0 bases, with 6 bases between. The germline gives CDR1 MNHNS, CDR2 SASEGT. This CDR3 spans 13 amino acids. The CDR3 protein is CASSLLSGNTIYF. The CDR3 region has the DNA TGTGCCAGCAGCCTTCTCTCTGGAAACACCATATATTTT.